This TCR beta chain stems from a study of technical replicates of blood from a handful of donors (dated by TCRdb to about 2017). Turning to this clone: Its antigen target is currently unknown. The sample holds no much larger clone one base away, and base qualities are not on file.

The CDR3 contains 14 residues, cysteine and phenylalanine counted. Only the CDR3 part of the read is kept: 42 bases, read in frame from the first base. The germline V gene encodes CDR1 LGHNA and CDR2 YSLEER. V ends up 0 bases short and J 6 bases short, with an unmatched junction base count of 4. Library preparation employed the immunoSEQ multiplex PCR assay. TCRdb re-hosts the immuneACCESS table, in-frame sequences only. Its copies lack some clones; in the studies checked, an unresolved V gene accounts for under half of them, and the cause for the rest is not known. Across this sample there are 80,000 or so clones, with roughly four fifths seen only once. 3.5% to 4% of the sample goes to the ten largest clones.

The sequence came from a human donor in good health. Some clones in this sample may be carry-over from other donors' samples. The sequenced material came from PBMCs. The V and J genes are TRBV4-3 and TRBJ1-2, and 7 bases in between align with TRBD1. For the CDR3, the sequence is CASSQDRQGNGYTF. Read as DNA, the sequence is TGCGCCAGCAGCCAAGACAGACAGGGTAATGGCTACACCTTC.